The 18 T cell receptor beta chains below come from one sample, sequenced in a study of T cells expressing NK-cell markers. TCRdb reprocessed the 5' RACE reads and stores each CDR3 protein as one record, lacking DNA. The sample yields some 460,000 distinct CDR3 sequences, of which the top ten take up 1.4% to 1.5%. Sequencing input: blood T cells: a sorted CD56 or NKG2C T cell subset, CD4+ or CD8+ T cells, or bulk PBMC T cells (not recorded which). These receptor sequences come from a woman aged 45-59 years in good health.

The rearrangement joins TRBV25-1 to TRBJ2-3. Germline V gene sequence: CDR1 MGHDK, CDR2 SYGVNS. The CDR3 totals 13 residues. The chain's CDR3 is CASRRDPVDTQYF. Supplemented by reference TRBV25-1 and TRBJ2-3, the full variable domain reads EADIYQTPRYLVIGTGKKITLECSQTMGHDKMYWYQQDPGMELHLIHYSYGVNSTEKGDLSSESTVSRIRTEHFPLTLESARPSHTSQYLCASRRDPVDTQYFGPGTRLTVL.

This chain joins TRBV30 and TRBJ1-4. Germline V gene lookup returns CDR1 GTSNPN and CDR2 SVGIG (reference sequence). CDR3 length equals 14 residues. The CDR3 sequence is CAWSVPSLNEKLFF.

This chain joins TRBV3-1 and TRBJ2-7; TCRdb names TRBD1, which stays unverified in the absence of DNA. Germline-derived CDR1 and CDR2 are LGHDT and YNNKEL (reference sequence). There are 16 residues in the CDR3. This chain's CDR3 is CASSQDPGGSTYEQYF.

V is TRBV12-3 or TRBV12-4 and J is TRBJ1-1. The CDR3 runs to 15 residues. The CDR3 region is CASSLTFPRGTEAFF.

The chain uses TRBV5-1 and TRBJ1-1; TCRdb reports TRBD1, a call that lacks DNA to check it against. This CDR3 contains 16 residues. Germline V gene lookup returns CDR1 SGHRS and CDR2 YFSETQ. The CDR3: CASQSGGVGLNTEAFF.

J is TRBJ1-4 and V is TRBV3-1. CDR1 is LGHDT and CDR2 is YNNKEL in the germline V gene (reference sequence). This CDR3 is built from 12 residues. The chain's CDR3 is CASSHIHEKLFF.

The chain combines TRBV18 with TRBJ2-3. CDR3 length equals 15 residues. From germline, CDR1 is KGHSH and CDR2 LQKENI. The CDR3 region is CASSPLLTSTDTQYF.

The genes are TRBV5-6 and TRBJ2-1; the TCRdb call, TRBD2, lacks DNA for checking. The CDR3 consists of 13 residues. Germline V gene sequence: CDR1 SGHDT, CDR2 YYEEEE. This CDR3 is CASSAGLADEQFF.

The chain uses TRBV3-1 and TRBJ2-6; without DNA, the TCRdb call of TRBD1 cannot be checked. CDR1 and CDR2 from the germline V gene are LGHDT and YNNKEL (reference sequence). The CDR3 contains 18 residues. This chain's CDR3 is CASSTPTGGAPGANVLTF.

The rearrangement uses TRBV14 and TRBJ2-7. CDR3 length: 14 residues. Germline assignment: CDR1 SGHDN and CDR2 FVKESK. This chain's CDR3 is CASSKLLMGVEQYF. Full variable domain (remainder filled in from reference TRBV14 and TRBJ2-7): EAGVTQFPSHSVIEKGQTVTLRCDPISGHDNLYWYRRVMGKEIKFLLHFVKESKQDESGMPNNRFLAERTGGTYSTLKVQPAELEDSGVYFCASSKLLMGVEQYFGPGTRLTVT.

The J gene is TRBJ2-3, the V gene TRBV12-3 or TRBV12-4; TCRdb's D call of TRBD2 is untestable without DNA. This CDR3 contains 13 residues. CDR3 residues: CASREGYTDTQYF.

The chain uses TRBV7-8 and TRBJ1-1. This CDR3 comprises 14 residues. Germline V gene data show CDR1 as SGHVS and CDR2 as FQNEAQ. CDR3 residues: CASSLGYRDIEAFF.

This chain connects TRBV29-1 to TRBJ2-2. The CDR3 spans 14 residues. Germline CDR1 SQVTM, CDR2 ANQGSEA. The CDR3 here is CSIQGVPNTGELFF.

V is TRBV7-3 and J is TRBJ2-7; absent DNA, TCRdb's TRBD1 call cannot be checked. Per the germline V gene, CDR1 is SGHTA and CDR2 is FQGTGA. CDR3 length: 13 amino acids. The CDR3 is CASSSRVGGEQYF. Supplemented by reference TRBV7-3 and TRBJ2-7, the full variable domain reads GAGVSQTPSNKVTEKGKYVELRCDPISGHTALYWYRQSLGQGPEFLIYFQGTGAADDSGLPNDRFFAVRPEGSVSTLKIQRTERGDSAVYLCASSSRVGGEQYFGPGTRLTVT.

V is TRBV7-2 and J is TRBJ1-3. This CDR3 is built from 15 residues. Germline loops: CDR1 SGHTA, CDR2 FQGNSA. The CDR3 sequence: CASSLGAEPVNTIYF.

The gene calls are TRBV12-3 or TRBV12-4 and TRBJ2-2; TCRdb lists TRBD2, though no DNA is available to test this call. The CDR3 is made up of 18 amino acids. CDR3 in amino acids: CASSYNGTRRAFTGSCFF.

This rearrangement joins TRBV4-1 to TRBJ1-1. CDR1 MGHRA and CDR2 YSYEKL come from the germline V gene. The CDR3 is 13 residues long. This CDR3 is CASSQVSQDEAFF.

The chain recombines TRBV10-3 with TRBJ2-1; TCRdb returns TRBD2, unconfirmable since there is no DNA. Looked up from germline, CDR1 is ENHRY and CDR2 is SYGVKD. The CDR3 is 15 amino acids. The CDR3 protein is CAISVLPAVDNEQFF.